This TCR beta chain was documented in a study of blood T cell repertoires in COVID-19. For the study at large: PBMCs, B-cell-depleted T cells, or T cells provided the cDNA or gDNA that made up the material.

Profiling relied on immunoSEQ multiplex PCR, and the TCRdb table lists in-frame clones only, not all of them. The repertoire holds some 130,000 clones, with around 87% as singletons. The J segment lost 0 bases and the V segment lost 5 bases, leaving 3 bases of the junction unmatched. The CDR3 spans 17 residues. Per the germline V gene, CDR1 is KGHSH and CDR2 is LQKENI. The TCR comes from a woman aged 60-75 years with acute or convalescent COVID-19. The chain uses TRBV18 and TRBJ2-2; 13 nucleotides line up with TRBD2. The sample taken for sequencing was peripheral blood. Here the CDR3 reads CASSSGLAGTNTGELFF. CDR3 nucleotide sequence: TGTGCCAGCTCATCGGGACTAGCGGGGACGAACACCGGGGAGCTGTTTTTT.